This TCR beta chain was sequenced for a study of shared clonotypes between healthy human individuals. Notes on this clone: The same CDR3 also results from other DNA sequences found in this sample.

Some clones are missing from TCRdb's copy, which holds only in-frame ones; the method was immunoSEQ multiplex PCR. The data hold millions of clones, with approximately 90% observed a single time. Sequenced sample: naive CD4+ T cells sorted from blood. Stated subset: CD45RA+ positively selected. The clonotype comes from a man aged 18 to 30 in good health.

The CDR3 DNA reads TGTGCCAGTAGCCCAAGACAGGGAACCAACTATGGCTACACCTTC. Its protein product is CASSPRQGTNYGYTF. The chain carries TRBV19 and TRBJ1-2, with TRBD1 matching 7 bases. The CDR3 runs 15 residues. V shed 6 bases, J shed 2 bases, and the junction held 9 bases outside the gene matches. Germline V gene sequence: CDR1 LNHDA, CDR2 SQIVND (reference sequence). Based on the CDR3 plus reference TRBV19 and TRBJ1-2, the full variable domain is DGGITQSPKYLFRKEGQNVTLSCEQNLNHDAMYWYRQDPGQGLRLIYYSQIVNDFQKGDIAEGYSVSREKKESFPLTVTSAQKNPTAFYLCASSPRQGTNYGYTFGSGTRLTVV.